The text below deals with one TCR beta chain. The sample comes from a study of CD8+ T cells in alopecia areata. Reverse transcription of extracted RNA yielded cDNA, which provided the sequencing template. The table came from immunoSEQ multiplex PCR; TCRdb's copy has only in-frame clones and leaves some out. Of hundreds of thousands of clones in the sample, over 45% are singletons; the top ten hold about 0.9%. The treatment was: oral pan-JAK inhibitor, 5-10 mg twice daily. This CDR3 spans 12 amino acids. The V end was cut by 5 bases, the J end by 11 bases, with 13 bases between. Germline V gene data show CDR1 as SNHLY and CDR2 as FYNNEI.

This sequence originates from a human donor with alopecia areata. V and J are TRBV2 and TRBJ1-5; a possible D gene is TRBD1 (5 bases). This specimen consisted of CD4+ T cells sorted from blood, obtained at week 52, from a patient treated with tofacitinib. CDR3 sequence reads: CASSLGVSSQHF. CDR3 in DNA: TGTGCCAGCAGTTTAGGGGTATCGTCCCAGCATTTT.